One sample yielded the 14 T cell receptor beta chains listed below, sequenced in a study of T-cell reconstitution after alpha-beta-depleted transplantation in children. Using unique molecular identifiers, the investigators prepared the TCRbeta library. TCRdb redid the calling of the PCR reads with MiXCR, one entry per CDR3 protein. Here the sample spans fewer than 5,500 distinct CDR3 sequences, approximately 19% being singletons. The sequenced sample was PBMCs, mostly from graft donor cells, obtained 180 days after TCRalphabeta/CD19-depleted stem cell transplant. The receptors were sampled from a male patient under 10 years old who had a stem cell transplant for acute lymphoblastic leukemia, so the T cells may come from the graft donor.

This clonotype was counted at least ten times. V and J are TRBV11-2 and TRBJ2-3; D remains ambiguous. The CDR3 is made up of 13 amino acids. In germline, CDR1 is SGHAT, CDR2 FQNNGV. Trimming shortened V by 1 base and J by 5 bases, and 7 bases separated the two germline ends. The CDR3 here is CASSLGNLDTQYF. CDR3 sequence (DNA): TGTGCCAGCAGCTTAGGAAACTTAGATACGCAGTATTTT.

In its sample, this clonotype ranks as medium-sized (0.01 to 0.1%). The chain carries TRBV12-3 or TRBV12-4 and TRBJ1-3; D is perhaps TRBD1 (6 bases). The V end lost 5 bases, the J end lost 4 bases, and 18 bases lay between the germline ends. CDR3 length: 16 residues. CDR3 nucleotides: TGTGCCAGCAGTCCTACGAAGGGGGGGGGAGGAAACACCATATATTTT. Its translation is CASSPTKGGGGNTIYF.

This clonotype showed up many times. This sequence joins TRBV15 and TRBJ2-7; 10 bases fit TRBD2. V dropped 1 base and J dropped 6; count of bases not matched to a gene: 6. Per germline, CDR1 LNHNV and CDR2 YYDKDF (reference sequence). The CDR3 consists of 15 residues. CDR3 nucleotide sequence: TGTGCCACCAGCAGAGGGAGCGGGAGGGCCAGCGAGCAGTACTTC. Protein: CATSRGSGRASEQYF.

At least ten counts were recorded for this clonotype. The rearrangement joins TRBV7-9 to TRBJ2-3; D may be TRBD2 (5 bases). This CDR3 is 14 amino acids long. CDR1 and CDR2 (germline): SEHNR, FQNEAQ (reference sequence). V was clipped by 5 bases and J by 4 bases, with 13 bases between them. In DNA, the CDR3 is TGTGCCAGCAGCACCCCGATGGGAGCAGATACGCAGTATTTT. This sequence encodes CASSTPMGADTQYF.

This clonotype was detected many times. The rearrangement joins TRBV11-1 to TRBJ2-5; 9 positions match TRBD2. The CDR3 sequence is 19 residues long. Trimming cost V 5 bases and J 2 bases; bases outside gene matches: 18. CDR1 is SGHAT, CDR2 FQDESV, per germline (reference sequence). CDR3 sequence (DNA): TGTGCCAGCAGCCATCCCATGCGGGAGGGCCTTCGAAATCAAGAGACCCAGTACTTC. It is translated as CASSHPMREGLRNQETQYF. The full variable domain, with the rest looked up from reference TRBV11-1 and TRBJ2-5, is EAEVAQSPRYKITEKSQAVAFWCDPISGHATLYWYRQILGQGPELLVQFQDESVVDDSQLPKDRFSAERLKGVDSTLKIQPAELGDSAMYLCASSHPMREGLRNQETQYFGPGTRLLVL.

V gene TRBV12-3 or TRBV12-4 combines with J gene TRBJ2-2, with D uncertain. The CDR3 is 16 amino acids. V lost 5 bases to trimming and J lost 1 base, with 14 bases between them. CDR3 nucleotides: TGTGCCAGCAGTAATAGACCCCAAGGGAACACCGGGGAGCTGTTTTTT. Encoded protein: CASSNRPQGNTGELFF.

This clonotype was observed once. The chain recombines TRBV30 with TRBJ2-7; 8 bases map to TRBD1. The germline V gene encodes CDR1 GTSNPN and CDR2 SVGIG (reference sequence). With 5 bases clipped from V and 1 base from J, the junction kept 4 bases outside the gene matches. The CDR3 length is 13 residues. CDR3 loop: CAWSRGLSYEQYF. The CDR3, as DNA: TGTGCCTGGTCCAGGGGGCTATCCTACGAGCAGTACTTC.

By frequency in the sample, this clonotype is medium-sized. CDR3 DNA sequence: TGTGCCAGCAGCCAAGATCCCGGGGGCGTCCAGCCCCAGCATTTT. Protein: CASSQDPGGVQPQHF. The J gene is TRBJ1-5, the V gene TRBV3-1; D might be TRBD1 (6 bases). The CDR3 totals 15 residues. Germline lookup yields CDR1 LGHDT and CDR2 YNNKEL (reference sequence). The germline V and J ends were trimmed by 0 bases and 7 bases, with 13 bases remaining between them.

The table lists this clonotype with a few counts. The chain is built from TRBV20-1 and TRBJ2-7; D perhaps matches TRBD2 (6 bases). V lost 2 bases to trimming and J lost 2 bases, with 10 bases between them. The length of the CDR3 is 13 residues. The germline gives CDR1 DFQATT, CDR2 SNEGSKA (reference sequence). The CDR3, as DNA: TGCAGTGCTAGACCGACGGGGGCCTACGAGCAGTACTTC. Amino acids: CSARPTGAYEQYF.

This clonotype was observed at least ten times. The chain has TRBV18 and TRBJ2-5; no definite D call. This CDR3 is 12 amino acids long. Trimming removed 5 bases from V and 3 bases from J, with 7 bases in between. Germline CDR1 KGHSH, CDR2 LQKENI. CDR3 sequence: CASSSGEETQYF. CDR3 nucleotide sequence: TGTGCCAGCTCATCAGGAGAAGAGACCCAGTACTTC.

The table lists this clonotype with many counts. J is TRBJ2-3 and V is TRBV10-1; D assignment may be TRBD1 or TRBD2 (5 bases each). Germline CDR1 is WNHNN and CDR2 is SYGVQD (reference sequence). V lost 3 bases to trimming and J lost 2 bases, with 12 bases between them. The CDR3 runs to 15 residues. DNA of the CDR3: TGCGCCAGCAGTGAATTCCGAGGGACCACAGATACGCAGTATTTT. This codes for CASSEFRGTTDTQYF.

At least ten counts were recorded for this clonotype. The rearrangement links TRBV3-1 to TRBJ2-7; D call uncertain. The CDR3 has 13 amino acids. Looked up from germline, CDR1 is LGHDT and CDR2 is YNNKEL (reference sequence). The V gene lost 0 bases and the J gene lost 3 bases, with 6 bases spanning the gap. The CDR3 sequence: CASSQDSIYEQYF. CDR3 nucleotides: TGTGCCAGCAGCCAAGATTCAATCTACGAGCAGTACTTC.

This clonotype appeared many times. V usage is TRBV4-1 and J usage is TRBJ2-1, with a possible D match to TRBD2 (6 bases). This CDR3 spans 16 amino acids. From germline, CDR1 is MGHRA and CDR2 YSYEKL. V lost 2 bases to trimming and J lost 4 bases, with 15 bases between them. CDR3 protein: CASSQTVGGSYNEQFF. CDR3 sequence (DNA): TGCGCCAGCAGCCAAACGGTTGGGGGGTCATACAATGAGCAGTTCTTC.

The rearrangement joins TRBV3-1 to TRBJ2-7, with TRBD2 matching over 8 bases. Germline CDR1 and CDR2: LGHDT and YNNKEL (reference sequence). Trimming cost V 3 bases and J 4 bases; bases outside gene matches: 5. The CDR3 totals 14 residues. CDR3 nucleotides: TGTGCCAGCAGCCAGAGCGGGAGTACGTACGAGCAGTACTTC. As protein: CASSQSGSTYEQYF.